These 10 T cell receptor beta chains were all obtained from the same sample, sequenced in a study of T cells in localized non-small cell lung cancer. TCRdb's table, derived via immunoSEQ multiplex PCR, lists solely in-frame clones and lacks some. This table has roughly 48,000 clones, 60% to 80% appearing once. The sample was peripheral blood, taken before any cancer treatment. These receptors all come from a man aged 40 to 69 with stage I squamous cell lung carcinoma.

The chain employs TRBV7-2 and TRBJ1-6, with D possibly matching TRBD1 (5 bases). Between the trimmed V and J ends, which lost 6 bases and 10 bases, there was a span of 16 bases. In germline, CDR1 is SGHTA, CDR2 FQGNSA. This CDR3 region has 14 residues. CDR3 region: CASSSSGQRSPLHF. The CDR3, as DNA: TGTGCCAGCAGTTCCTCAGGGCAGAGGTCACCCCTCCACTTT.

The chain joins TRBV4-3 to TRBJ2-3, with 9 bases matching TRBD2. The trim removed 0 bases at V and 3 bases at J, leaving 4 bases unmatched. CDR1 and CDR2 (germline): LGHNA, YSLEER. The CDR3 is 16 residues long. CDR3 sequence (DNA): TGCGCCAGCAGCCAAGATGGCGGGGGGGGGACAGATACGCAGTATTTT. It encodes CASSQDGGGGTDTQYF.

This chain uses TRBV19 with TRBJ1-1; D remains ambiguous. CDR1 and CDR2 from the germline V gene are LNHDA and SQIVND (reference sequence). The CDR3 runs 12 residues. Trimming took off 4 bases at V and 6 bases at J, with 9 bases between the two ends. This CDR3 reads CASSRAGSEAFF. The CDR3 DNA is TGTGCCAGTAGTAGGGCAGGCTCTGAAGCTTTCTTT. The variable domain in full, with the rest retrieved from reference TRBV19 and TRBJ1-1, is DGGITQSPKYLFRKEGQNVTLSCEQNLNHDAMYWYRQDPGQGLRLIYYSQIVNDFQKGDIAEGYSVSREKKESFPLTVTSAQKNPTAFYLCASSRAGSEAFFGQGTRLTVV.

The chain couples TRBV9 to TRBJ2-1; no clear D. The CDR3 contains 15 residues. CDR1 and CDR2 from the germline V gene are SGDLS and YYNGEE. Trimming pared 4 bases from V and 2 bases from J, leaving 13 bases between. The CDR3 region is CASSSGVGTYNEQFF. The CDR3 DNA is TGTGCCAGCAGCTCCGGTGTTGGGACCTACAATGAGCAGTTCTTC.

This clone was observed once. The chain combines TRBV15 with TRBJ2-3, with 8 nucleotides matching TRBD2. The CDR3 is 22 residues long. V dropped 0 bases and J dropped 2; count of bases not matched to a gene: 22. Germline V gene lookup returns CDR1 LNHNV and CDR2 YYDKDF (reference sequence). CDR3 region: CATSRDGGRLAELLAATDTQYF. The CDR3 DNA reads TGTGCCACCAGCAGAGATGGGGGCAGGCTGGCAGAATTACTAGCGGCCACAGATACGCAGTATTTT.

CDR3 sequence (DNA): TGTGCCAGCAGTAACACCGGGACGCCTAAAGAGACCCAGTACTTC. This translates into CASSNTGTPKETQYF. This rearrangement joins TRBV28 to TRBJ2-5; D possibly uses TRBD1 or TRBD2 (5 bases each). The CDR3 sequence is 15 residues long. The ends were cut back, 5 bases at V and 3 bases at J, with 16 bases in the middle. Germline CDR1 and CDR2: MDHEN and SYDVKM.

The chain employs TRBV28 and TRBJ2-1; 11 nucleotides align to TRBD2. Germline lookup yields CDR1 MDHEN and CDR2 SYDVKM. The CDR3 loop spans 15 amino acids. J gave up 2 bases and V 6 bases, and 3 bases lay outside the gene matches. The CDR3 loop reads CASSTSGGAYNEQFF. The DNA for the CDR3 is TGTGCCAGCAGCACTAGCGGGGGAGCCTACAATGAGCAGTTCTTC.

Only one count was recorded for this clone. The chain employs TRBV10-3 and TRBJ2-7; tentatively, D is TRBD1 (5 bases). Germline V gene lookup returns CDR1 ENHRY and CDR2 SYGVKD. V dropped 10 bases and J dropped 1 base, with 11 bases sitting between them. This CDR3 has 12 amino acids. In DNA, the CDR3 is TGTGCCAGCAGCGACAGATCCTACGAGCAGTACTTC. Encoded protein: CASSDRSYEQYF.

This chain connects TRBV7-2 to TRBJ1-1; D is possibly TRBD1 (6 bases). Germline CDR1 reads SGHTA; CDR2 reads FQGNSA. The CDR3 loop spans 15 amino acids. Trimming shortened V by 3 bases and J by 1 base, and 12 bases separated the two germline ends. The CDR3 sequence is CASSFTGSGNTEAFF. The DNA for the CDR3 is TGTGCCAGCAGCTTCACAGGGTCCGGGAACACTGAAGCTTTCTTT.

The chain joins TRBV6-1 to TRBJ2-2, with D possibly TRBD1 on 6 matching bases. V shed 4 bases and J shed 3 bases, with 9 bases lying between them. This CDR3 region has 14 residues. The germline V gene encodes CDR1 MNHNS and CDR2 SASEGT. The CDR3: CASSGYRDTGELFF. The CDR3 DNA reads TGTGCCAGCAGTGGATACAGGGACACCGGGGAGCTGTTTTTT.